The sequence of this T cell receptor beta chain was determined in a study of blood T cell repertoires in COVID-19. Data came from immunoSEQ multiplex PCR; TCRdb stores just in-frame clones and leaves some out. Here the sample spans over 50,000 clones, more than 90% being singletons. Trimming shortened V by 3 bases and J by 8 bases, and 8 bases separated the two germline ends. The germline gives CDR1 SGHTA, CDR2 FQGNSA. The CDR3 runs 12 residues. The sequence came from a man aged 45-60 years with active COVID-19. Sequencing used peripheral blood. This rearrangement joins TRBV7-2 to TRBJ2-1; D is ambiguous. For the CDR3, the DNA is TGTGCCAGCAGCTTTAGCAGATATGAGCAGTTCTTC. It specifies CASSFSRYEQFF.